These 4 T cell receptor beta chains were sequenced from one sample in a study of cytomegalovirus exposure and HLA in healthy donors (dated by TCRdb to about 2017). The library was made by the immunoSEQ multiplex PCR assay. The multiplex PCR relied on a mix of 60 forward primers for TCR Vbeta segments and 13 reverse primers for TCR Jbeta segments. TCRdb took over this immuneACCESS table, retaining in-frame rearrangements with V and J assigned. Such tables are incomplete; in checked studies, under half of the missing clones stem from an unresolved V gene, and the remainder is unexplained. Recorded for this sample are about 120,000 clones; approximately 8% of them occurred a single time. The ten largest clones add up to around 6% of the sample. Sample: PBMCs. These receptors all stem from a woman aged 35 to 49 in good health and CMV-seropositive.

The chain employs TRBV13 and TRBJ1-6; D remains unclear. The V gene lost 3 bases and the J gene lost 0 bases, with 9 bases spanning the gap. CDR1 is PRHDT and CDR2 is FYEKMQ in the germline V gene (reference sequence). The CDR3 contains 16 residues. CDR3 sequence: CASSLGLSSYNSPLHF. The CDR3 coding sequence is TGTGCCAGCAGCTTGGGCCTCAGCTCCTATAATTCACCCCTCCACTTT. The variable domain in full, completed from reference TRBV13 and TRBJ1-6, reads AAGVIQSPRHLIKEKRETATLKCYPIPRHDTVYWYQQGPGQDPQFLISFYEKMQSDKGSIPDRFSAQQFSDYHSELNMSSLELGDSALYFCASSLGLSSYNSPLHFGNGTRLTVT.

The J gene is TRBJ1-2, the V gene TRBV14; possible D gene TRBD1, 5 bases. Trimming took 4 bases from V and 4 from J, leaving 25 bases between them. The CDR3 sequence is 18 residues long. Germline CDR1 is SGHDN and CDR2 is FVKESK. The DNA for the CDR3 is TGTGCCAGCAGCCGAGTCCGTTCCAGGGATGCTCCGCTCTATGGCTACACCTTC. This translates into CASSRVRSRDAPLYGYTF.

This clone was picked up a small number of times. For the CDR3, the DNA is TGTGCCAGCAGCTTATGGTACAGGGACACCTACGAGCAGTACTTC. Its translation: CASSLWYRDTYEQYF. The chain employs TRBV5-6 and TRBJ2-7; possibly TRBD1 for D (6 bases). Germline assignment: CDR1 SGHDT and CDR2 YYEEEE. The CDR3 length is 15 residues. V was cut by 2 bases and J by 2 bases, with 14 bases left in between.

The sample holds a few counts of this clone. The V call is TRBV30, the J call TRBJ2-1, with TRBD2 matching 11 bases. Germline CDR1 GTSNPN, CDR2 SVGIG (reference sequence). The CDR3 is 14 amino acids. The J segment lost 7 bases and the V segment lost 5 bases, leaving 7 bases of the junction unmatched. The CDR3 is CAWARLAGYNEQFF. CDR3 in DNA: TGTGCCTGGGCCCGACTAGCGGGGTATAATGAGCAGTTCTTC.